This TCR beta chain was found in a study of CD8+CD57+ T cells in acquired aplastic anemia. Study-wide findings and caveats: There were 25 to 35 CD8+ CDR3 sequences that occurred in both patients and controls.

CDR3 and TCR beta VDJ profiling relied on a genomic DNA template. MiXCR, run by TCRdb on the reads, gives a single entry per CDR3 protein. The table records under 200,000 distinct CDR3 sequences, just under 45% of them present only once. On this clonotype itself: No antigen is known for it. Possible read error: a much larger clone is one base away.

From germline, CDR1 is SEHNR and CDR2 FQNEAQ (reference sequence). The CDR3 has 16 residues. The clonotype originates from a human donor in good health. This chain links TRBV7-9 with TRBJ2-5; 14 nucleotides match TRBD2. Sequenced: sorted CD4+, CD8+, or CD8+CD57+ T cells (not recorded which) from PBMCs. DNA of the CDR3: TGCGCCAGCAGCCTTCAAGGACTAGCGGGAGGAGAGACCCAGTACTTC. Amino acids: CASSLQGLAGGETQYF.